The entry below gives a single T cell receptor beta chain sequence along with its context. Per germline, CDR1 SGDLS and CDR2 YYNGEE. V gave up 4 bases and J gave up 1 base; unmatched junction bases: 8. The CDR3 runs 15 residues. These data originate in a study of blood T cell repertoires in COVID-19. Background on the study: Sample material is recorded as cDNA or gDNA derived from T cells, B-cell-depleted T cells, or PBMCs.

In the original processing: Reference gene primer amplification gave nucleated cell count estimates. Produced via immunoSEQ multiplex PCR; TCRdb's table is partial and in-frame only. That table gives V, J and clone size, and the DNA gave D and trimming. Among 150,000 to 250,000 clones listed, 94% were seen once. During active infection, Seattle patients enrolled and were then monitored through disease. The origin of this receptor is a man in his thirties or forties with COVID-19, enrolled during active disease. Material: peripheral blood. The chain uses TRBV9 and TRBJ2-7, with 7 bases lining up with TRBD2. The CDR3 loop is CASSHGGFGSYEQYF. In DNA form, the CDR3 reads TGTGCCAGCAGCCACGGGGGGTTCGGTTCCTACGAGCAGTACTTC.